Many counts were recorded for the clone carrying this TCR beta chain. Its antigen is unidentified. Using RNA template, CDR3s of TCR alpha and beta were amplified with iRepertoire arm-PCR. One-step reverse transcription and amplification started from about 100-400 ng of tissue mRNA or PBMC total RNA. MiXCR was run by TCRdb on the multiplex PCR reads, yielding one entry per CDR3 protein. The profile shows 300,000 to 450,000 distinct CDR3 sequences, around 45% of them singletons. This sample is drawn from a study of glioma-infiltrating T cells. Study-level points and caveats: A blood CDR3 motif signature was depleted in highly divergent patients. Above-expected tissue-blood divergence occurred in all gliomas, most in low-grade ones.

The germline V gene has CDR1 MGHRA and CDR2 YSYEKL. The CDR3 sequence is 12 residues long. V dropped 0 bases and J dropped 5 bases, with 4 bases sitting between them. This rearrangement joins TRBV4-1 to TRBJ1-2; unclear D gene. Input material: glioma tissue, nonneoplastic brain tissue, or PBMCs (not recorded which). The receptor was derived from a human donor with low-grade glioma or glioblastoma, undergoing nonglioma brain surgery, or in good health (not recorded which). In DNA form, the CDR3 reads TGCGCCAGCAGCCAAGAAGGGTATGGCTACACCTTC. This codes for CASSQEGYGYTF.